These 21 T cell receptor beta chains originate from one sample sequenced in a study of blood T cell repertoires in COVID-19. Profiling relied on immunoSEQ multiplex PCR, and the TCRdb table lists in-frame clones only, not all of them. In the table there are 75,000 to 90,000 clones, about 80% of which are singletons. The specimen was peripheral blood. These receptors all stem from a woman in her 70s with acute or convalescent COVID-19.

This clone was seen only once. The chain is built from TRBV19 and TRBJ1-1, with 9 positions matching TRBD1. CDR1 LNHDA and CDR2 SQIVND come from the germline V gene (reference sequence). The CDR3 has 15 amino acids. With 4 bases clipped from V and 0 bases from J, the junction kept 3 bases outside the gene matches. DNA for the CDR3: TGTGCCAGTAGTACCGGGACAGGGCTGAACACTGAAGCTTTCTTT. It encodes CASSTGTGLNTEAFF.

The chain has TRBV7-9 and TRBJ1-1; 7 positions agree with TRBD1. This CDR3 region has 13 residues. Trimming cost V 4 bases and J 12 bases; bases outside gene matches: 11. CDR1 SEHNR and CDR2 FQNEAQ come from the germline V gene (reference sequence). CDR3 protein: CASSSTGVGRTFF. The CDR3, as DNA: TGTGCCAGCAGCTCTACAGGGGTAGGTCGAACTTTCTTT. The full variable domain, with the rest looked up from reference TRBV7-9 and TRBJ1-1, is DTGVSQNPRHKITKRGQNVTFRCDPISEHNRLYWYRQTLGQGPEFLTYFQNEAQLEKSRLLSDRFSAERPKGSFSTLEIQRTEQGDSAMYLCASSSTGVGRTFFGQGTRLTVV.

The rearrangement links TRBV18 to TRBJ1-1; no firm D call. The V gene lost 2 bases and the J gene lost 3 bases, with 7 bases spanning the gap. This CDR3 comprises 13 residues. CDR1 is KGHSH and CDR2 is LQKENI in the germline V gene. The CDR3, as DNA: TGTGCCAGCTCACCAGAGGGATACACTGAAGCTTTCTTT. This sequence encodes CASSPEGYTEAFF.

The chain uses TRBV7-9 and TRBJ1-5, with 10 bases identical to TRBD1. Per the germline V gene, CDR1 is SEHNR and CDR2 is FQNEAQ (reference sequence). V trimming: 5 bases; J trimming: 6 bases; junction bases outside the gene matches: 7. The CDR3 contains 15 residues. The CDR3 nucleotides are TGTGCCAGCAGCCCGCCGGGACAGGGGAGTCAGCCCCAGCATTTT. The encoded protein is CASSPPGQGSQPQHF.

This clone was detected only once. V is TRBV3-1 (or the pseudogene TRBV3-2) and J is TRBJ1-2; TRBD1 matches at 8 bases. Germline V gives CDR1 LGHDT, CDR2 YNNKEL (reference sequence). Trimming removed 4 bases from V and 7 bases from J; junction bases left unmatched: 11. The CDR3 extends over 15 amino acids. Here the CDR3 reads CASSPETGGIFGYTF. The DNA of the CDR3 is TGTGCCAGCAGCCCGGAAACAGGGGGAATATTTGGCTACACCTTC.

This sequence joins TRBV2 and TRBJ1-2; D unresolved. The CDR3 has 13 residues. Germline CDR1 SNHLY, CDR2 FYNNEI. V lost 4 bases, J lost 4 bases, and 10 bases lay in between. The CDR3 DNA follows: TGTGCCAGCAGTGTGAACAGTCCCTATGGCTACACCTTC. Its translation: CASSVNSPYGYTF.

The chain has TRBV6-5 and TRBJ1-2, with 8 bases lining up with TRBD1. This CDR3 is 14 amino acids long. Per the germline V gene, CDR1 is MNHEY and CDR2 is SVGAGI. Trimming took 0 bases from V and 8 from J; bases not matched to a gene: 5. DNA for the CDR3: TGTGCCAGCAGTTACTCGATGACAGGGGAGGGCTACACCTTC. Translated, it gives CASSYSMTGEGYTF.

There are a few counts of this clone. The chain recombines TRBV21-1 with TRBJ1-6; the table's TRBD1 call for D was not verified on the DNA. TRBV21-1 is given as a pseudogene. This CDR3 contains 18 residues. DNA for the CDR3: TGTGCCAGCAGCAAAGGGGGACAGGGGGCATGTTTATTGTCACCCCTCCACTTT. This codes for CASSKGGQGACLLSPLHF.

This chain joins TRBV7-9 and TRBJ1-1; 7 bases map to TRBD1. Germline V gene data show CDR1 as SEHNR and CDR2 as FQNEAQ (reference sequence). V trimming: 6 bases; J trimming: 4 bases; junction bases outside the gene matches: 11. The length of the CDR3 is 15 residues. The CDR3 reads CASRLEQTGRTEAFF. The CDR3 nucleotides read TGTGCCAGCAGACTAGAACAGACAGGGCGCACTGAAGCTTTCTTT.

The J gene is TRBJ2-7, the V gene TRBV6-2 or TRBV6-3, with TRBD2 identical over 13 bases. The ends lost 2 bases at V and 2 bases at J; junction bases unmatched: 0. The V gene's germline CDR1 is MNHEY and CDR2 SVGEGT. The CDR3 consists of 15 residues. The CDR3 bases are TGTGCCAGCAGTTACGGACTAGCGGGGGCCTACGAGCAGTACTTC. Translation gives CASSYGLAGAYEQYF.

This rearrangement joins TRBV5-1 to TRBJ1-2; 9 bases fit TRBD1. Germline CDR1 reads SGHRS; CDR2 reads YFSETQ. The CDR3 extends over 14 amino acids. The ends lost 1 base at V and 9 bases at J; junction bases unmatched: 7. CDR3 in amino acids: CASSLRGTGIRYTF. The CDR3 bases are TGCGCCAGCAGCTTGAGGGGGACAGGGATACGCTACACCTTC.

This chain links TRBV5-6 with TRBJ1-3, with 7 bases matching TRBD1. Trimming cost V 4 bases and J 9 bases; bases outside gene matches: 10. This CDR3 comprises 14 residues. CDR1 SGHDT and CDR2 YYEEEE come from the germline V gene. The CDR3 region has the DNA TGTGCCAGCAGCAAAGACAGGGCTGGATTCACCATATATTTT. The encoded protein is CASSKDRAGFTIYF. The whole variable domain, filled in from reference TRBV5-6 and TRBJ1-3, reads DAGVTQSPTHLIKTRGQQVTLRCSPKSGHDTVSWYQQALGQGPQFIFQYYEEEERQRGNFPDRFSGHQFPNYSSELNVNALLLGDSALYLCASSKDRAGFTIYFGEGSWLTVV.

The CDR3: CASSLASGQPQHF. CDR3 bases: TGTGCCAGCAGTTTGGCCAGTGGTCAGCCCCAGCATTTT. V gene TRBV12-3 or TRBV12-4 combines with J gene TRBJ1-5; D remains ambiguous. CDR3 size: 13 residues. Trimming cost V 3 bases and J 6 bases, with 9 bases left between them.

V is TRBV11-3 and J is TRBJ2-3, with a tentative D call TRBD1 (5 bases). Trimming shortened V by 4 bases and J by 0 bases, and 14 bases separated the two germline ends. CDR1 and CDR2 (germline): SGHNT, YENEEA. The CDR3 covers 16 residues. The CDR3 is CASSSGATDSTDTQYF. CDR3 sequence (DNA): TGTGCCAGCAGCTCAGGCGCGACAGATAGCACAGATACGCAGTATTTT.

This chain links TRBV12-3 or TRBV12-4 with TRBJ1-6; 9 bases line up with TRBD1. After removal of 10 bases from V and 9 bases from J, the junction contained 4 bases not matched to a gene. The CDR3 runs 12 residues. CDR3 nucleotide sequence: TGTGCCACTACAGGGGGCTCTTCACCCCTCCACTTT. Translated, it gives CATTGGSSPLHF.

In its sample, this clone was seen a few times. The chain couples TRBV19 to TRBJ1-2; no clear D. The CDR3 totals 17 residues. Per germline, CDR1 LNHDA and CDR2 SQIVND (reference sequence). Trimming shortened V by 2 bases and J by 7 bases, and 23 bases separated the two germline ends. CDR3 sequence: CASSIFGGVQVSGGYTF. In DNA, the CDR3 is TGTGCCAGTAGTATATTCGGCGGGGTCCAGGTCTCGGGTGGCTACACCTTC.

This clone is a singleton in its sample. The gene calls are TRBV6-5 and TRBJ2-1; 9 bases match TRBD2. The V and J ends lost 2 bases and 7 bases, in that order; junction bases with no gene match: 9. Germline-derived CDR1 and CDR2 are MNHEY and SVGAGI. This CDR3 spans 16 amino acids. The chain's CDR3 is CASSYLRNSGGNEQFF. In DNA, the CDR3 is TGTGCCAGCAGTTACCTGAGGAATAGCGGGGGTAATGAGCAGTTCTTC.

The rearrangement joins TRBV5-5 to TRBJ1-1; 8 bases fit TRBD1. CDR3 length: 15 amino acids. Trimming removed 3 bases from V and 0 bases from J; junction bases left unmatched: 4. From germline, CDR1 is SGHKS and CDR2 YYEKEE (reference sequence). The CDR3 DNA reads TGTGCCAGCAGCTGGGACAGGAAAATGAACACTGAAGCTTTCTTT. Its protein product is CASSWDRKMNTEAFF.

The CDR3 here is CAGSGSTLETQYF. In DNA form, the CDR3 reads TGTGCCGGGAGCGGCAGTACCCTGGAGACCCAGTACTTC. The genes are TRBV7-2 and TRBJ2-5; TRBD2 might be the D (5 bases). Trimming stripped 11 bases from V and 5 bases from J, with 18 bases between. This CDR3 comprises 13 residues. Germline V gene sequence: CDR1 SGHTA, CDR2 FQGNSA.

This sequence joins TRBV3-1 (or the pseudogene TRBV3-2) and TRBJ1-1; 10 nucleotides match TRBD1. V trimming: 5 bases; J trimming: 4 bases; junction bases outside the gene matches: 1. Per germline, CDR1 LGHDT and CDR2 YNNKEL (reference sequence). CDR3 length equals 13 residues. This CDR3 is CASSRTGGTEAFF. The DNA for the CDR3 is TGTGCCAGCAGCAGGACAGGGGGCACTGAAGCTTTCTTT.

The chain joins TRBV4-1 to TRBJ2-6; TRBD1 might be the D (6 bases). V lost 8 bases and J 3 bases, leaving 11 bases between the germline ends. There are 14 residues in the CDR3. Germline V lookup: CDR1 MGHRA, CDR2 YSYEKL. The CDR3 protein is CASANRVGANVLTF. DNA for the CDR3: TGCGCCAGCGCCAACAGGGTTGGGGCCAACGTCCTGACTTTC.